This TCR beta chain was sequenced during a study of T-cell memory formation after mild COVID-19. On the study more broadly: Across donors, TCR clusters were largely donor specific.

Constant-segment primers were used for 5'RACE, and the resulting TCR alpha and TCR beta cDNA libraries carried sample barcodes and UMIs. TCRdb fed the 5' RACE reads into MiXCR, producing one record per CDR3 protein. The sample lists more than 350,000 distinct CDR3 sequences; 20% to 25% were seen once. Whole-study findings and limits: Within pre-infection memory, some responding clones were found, suggesting cross-reactive memory joined. Clones that contracted clustered mainly in CM and EM if CD4+ and in EMRA if CD8+.

As to this clonotype: Its antigen remains unknown.

Trimming shortened V by 1 base and J by 6 bases, and 10 bases separated the two germline ends. The CDR3 contains 12 residues. The germline gives CDR1 DFQATT, CDR2 SNEGSKA (reference sequence). The V call is TRBV20-1, the J call TRBJ2-7; D gene unclear. This sequence was found in an adult woman who had mild COVID-19 (a few samples of this study predate the infection). Cell type and time point are not known. Specimen: PBMCs or a T cell subset sorted from them (not recorded which). CDR3 region: CSARVQLGEQYF. DNA for the CDR3: TGCAGTGCTAGAGTCCAATTGGGCGAGCAGTACTTC.